This TCR beta chain was identified in a study of blood T cell repertoires in COVID-19. Study background: Researchers got acute and convalescent COVID-19 samples from the United States, Italy and Spain.

Data came from immunoSEQ multiplex PCR; TCRdb stores just in-frame clones and leaves some out. The table shows 250,000 to 300,000 clones, with 85% to 90% occurring only once. The CDR3 sequence is 16 residues long. The sequenced sample was peripheral blood. This receptor was taken from a woman aged 40 to 49 who had recovered from COVID-19. The gene calls are TRBV21-1 and TRBJ1-6; the listed D gene, TRBD1, was not tested against the DNA. TRBV21-1 is labeled a pseudogene. This CDR3 reads CASRDRVLASNSPLHF. CDR3 sequence (DNA): TGTGCCAGCAGAGACAGGGTCCTAGCCTCAAATTCACCCCTCCACTTT.